The rows below give T cell receptor beta chains drawn from one sample of a study of cytomegalovirus exposure and HLA in healthy donors. Generated by immunoSEQ multiplex PCR, the TCRdb table keeps only in-frame clones and is missing some. The sample features 40,000 to 65,000 clones, with 25% to 30% in its top ten. Sequencing was done on a sample of PBMCs. These receptors all stem from a man between 35 and 55 years old in good health and CMV-seropositive. Each CDR3 is given without its conserved first and last residue. A D gene is named only where the DNA matches it firmly.

d_call	v_call	cdr3_aa
TRBD2	TRBV6-5	ASRPLAGGSDTQY
TRBD2	TRBV25-1	ASSEFAGVQETQY
-	TRBV19	ASRMGNSADTQY
-	TRBV7-9	ASSLKHRSFNEKLF
TRBD1	TRBV9	ASSDPGGLSSYNEQF
-	TRBV6-5	ASVEAYSYEQY
-	TRBV7-3	ASSLEGGGYEQY
TRBD1	TRBV6-6	ASSRQGLDTQY
-	TRBV4-2	ASSQGGSPVYGYT
-	TRBV9	ASSVVGAATGELF